This TCR beta chain is drawn from a study of blood T cell repertoires in COVID-19. On the study more broadly: COVID-19 samples collected from the United States, Italy and Spain covered acute and convalescent phases. T cells, B-cell-depleted T cells, or PBMCs provided the cDNA or gDNA that served as material.

The CDR3 has 14 amino acids. Trimming removed 0 bases from V and 7 bases from J, with 11 bases in between. In germline, CDR1 is KGHSH, CDR2 LQKENI. Authors' processing steps: Reference gene primer amplification yielded estimated nucleated cell counts. This table comes from immunoSEQ multiplex PCR, and its TCRdb copy is limited to in-frame clones, with some not included. That table is the source of V, J and clone size, and D and trimming were worked out from the DNA. The sample includes over 200,000 clones, around 87% of them seen just once. The chain recombines TRBV18 with TRBJ2-3; tentatively, D is TRBD1 (5 bases). Sequencing input: peripheral blood. The TCR sequence derives from a man aged 55-75 years who had recovered from COVID-19. This CDR3 is CASSPPVGENTQYF. The CDR3 nucleotides read TGTGCCAGCTCACCACCAGTAGGGGAAAATACGCAGTATTTT.